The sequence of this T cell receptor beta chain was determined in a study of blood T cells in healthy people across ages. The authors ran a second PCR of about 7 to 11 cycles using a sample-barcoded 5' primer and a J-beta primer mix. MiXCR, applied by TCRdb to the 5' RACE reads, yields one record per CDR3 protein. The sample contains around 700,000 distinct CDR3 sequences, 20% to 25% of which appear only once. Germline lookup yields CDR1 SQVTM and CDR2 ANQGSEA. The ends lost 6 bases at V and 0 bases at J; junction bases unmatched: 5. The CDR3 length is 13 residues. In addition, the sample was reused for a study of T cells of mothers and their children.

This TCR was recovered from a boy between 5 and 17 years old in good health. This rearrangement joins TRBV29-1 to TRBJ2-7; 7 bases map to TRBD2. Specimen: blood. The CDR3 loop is CSVRLAPSYEQYF. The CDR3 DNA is TGCAGCGTACGACTAGCACCCTCCTACGAGCAGTACTTC.